This T cell receptor beta chain was obtained from a study of beta chain features in type 1 diabetes. Broader study findings: All four CD4+ subsets from Type 1 diabetes patients carried moderately but significantly shorter TCRB CDR3s.

Of the isolated RNA, all was reverse transcribed, and so the sequenced material was expressed TCRB transcripts. Data came from immunoSEQ multiplex PCR; TCRdb stores just in-frame clones and leaves some out. Of some 150,000 clones in the sample, 7% to 9.5% were seen once. This clone was counted between two and nine times. Its target is not known. This TCR came from a woman in her 30s with type 1 diabetes. What was sequenced was central memory CD4+ T cells from blood.

Here the CDR3 reads CASSLDRVTDTQYF. The CDR3 bases are TGTGCCAGCAGCTTGGATCGGGTCACAGATACGCAGTATTTT. This rearrangement joins TRBV11-3 to TRBJ2-3; D is uncertain. This CDR3 contains 14 residues. V was trimmed by 3 bases and J by 2 bases, leaving 9 bases between them. Germline CDR1 SGHNT, CDR2 YENEEA.